This T cell receptor (beta chain) was identified in a study of cytomegalovirus exposure and HLA in healthy donors. Findings of the study overall: Specific recognition of CMV antigens was confirmed in vitro for three chains (all CMV-associated). The tendency of first-cohort TCR clusters to co-occur in the 120 or so validation repertoires was identified by a subsequent analysis.

Libraries were prepared by immunoSEQ multiplex PCR; TCRdb keeps only in-frame clonotypes and omits some of them. The data hold about 160,000 clones, with about 89% observed a single time. Germline assignment: CDR1 SNHLY and CDR2 FYNNEI. CDR3 size: 14 residues. The J segment lost 7 bases and the V segment lost 8 bases, leaving 10 bases of the junction unmatched. Comments on this clone: Its specificity is not known.

This TCR was sampled from a woman aged 18 to 35 in good health and CMV-seropositive. This chain connects TRBV2 to TRBJ1-5; 8 nucleotides align to TRBD1. The specimen was PBMCs. CDR3 residues: CASGLQGVGQPQHF. For the CDR3, the DNA is TGTGCCAGCGGTCTACAGGGGGTCGGGCAGCCCCAGCATTTT. Full variable domain (outside the CDR3, taken from reference TRBV2 and TRBJ1-5): EPEVTQTPSHQVTQMGQEVILRCVPISNHLYFYWYRQILGQKVEFLVSFYNNEISEKSEIFDDQFSVERPDGSNFTLKIRSTKLEDSAMYFCASGLQGVGQPQHFGDGTRLSIL.